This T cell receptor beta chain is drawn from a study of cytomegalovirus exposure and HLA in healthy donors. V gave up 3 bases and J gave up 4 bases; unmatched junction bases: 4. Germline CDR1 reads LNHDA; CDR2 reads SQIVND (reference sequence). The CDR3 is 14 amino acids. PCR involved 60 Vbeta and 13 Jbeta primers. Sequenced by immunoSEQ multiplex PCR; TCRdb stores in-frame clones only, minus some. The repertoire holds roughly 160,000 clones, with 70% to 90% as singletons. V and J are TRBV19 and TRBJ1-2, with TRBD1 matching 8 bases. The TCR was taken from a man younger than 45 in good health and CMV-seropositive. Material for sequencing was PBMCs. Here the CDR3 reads CASSMPDRAYGYTF. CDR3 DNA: TGTGCCAGTAGTATGCCGGACAGGGCCTATGGCTACACCTTC.